This T cell receptor (beta chain) was observed in a study of cytomegalovirus exposure and HLA in healthy donors. Of note for this clone: Its specificity is unknown.

Sequencing was performed with immunoSEQ multiplex PCR; in TCRdb, only in-frame clones are kept and a portion is missing. The top ten clones hold about 2.1% of a sample with about 110,000 clones, roughly 90% of them seen once. General study points: There were 164 TCR beta chains listed as cytomegalovirus-associated. Reports showed the classifier diagnosing cytomegalovirus status with high specificity and sensitivity. In vitro testing confirmed a few CMV-associated chains as specific for CMV antigens.

V was shortened by 6 bases and J by 5 bases, with 7 bases between the two germline ends. The CDR3 covers 10 residues. The germline V gene encodes CDR1 SQVTM and CDR2 ANQGSEA. This rearrangement joins TRBV29-1 to TRBJ2-5; no definite D call. The clonotype was recovered from a woman aged 18-29 years in good health and CMV-seronegative. Sequences were obtained from PBMCs. The CDR3 protein is CSVPRETQYF. The CDR3 coding sequence is TGCAGCGTCCCCAGGGAGACCCAGTACTTC. Full variable domain (remainder filled in from reference TRBV29-1 and TRBJ2-5): SAVISQKPSRDICQRGTSLTIQCQVDSQVTMMFWYRQQPGQSLTLIATANQGSEATYESGFVIDKFPISRPNLTFSTLTVSNMSPEDSSIYLCSVPRETQYFGPGTRLLVL.